Shown below are 28 T cell receptor beta chains from a single sample sequenced in a study of blood T cells in healthy people across ages. Combining a sample-barcoded 5' primer with a J-beta primer mix, a second PCR ran for roughly 7 to 12 cycles. TCRdb passed the 5' RACE reads through MiXCR, listing each CDR3 protein once. The sample holds roughly 720,000 distinct CDR3 sequences; roughly 50% are singletons and the top ten take roughly 40%. The specimen sequenced was blood. These receptors all stem from an elderly man in good health.

The V gene is TRBV20-1, the J gene TRBJ1-5; TRBD1 matches 11 bases. J gave up 9 bases and V 6 bases, and 7 bases lay outside the gene matches. Germline V CDR1 and CDR2: DFQATT, SNEGSKA (reference sequence). The CDR3 runs to 13 residues. For the CDR3, the DNA is TGCAGTGCCCCCGGGACAGGGGGGGGGCCCCAGCATTTT. Amino acids: CSAPGTGGGPQHF.

This clonotype has more than one count but fewer than ten. The gene calls are TRBV5-5 and TRBJ2-1, with 10 positions matching TRBD1. Germline CDR1 reads SGHKS; CDR2 reads YYEKEE (reference sequence). CDR3 size: 16 residues. V lost 3 bases and J lost 1; bases outside the gene matches: 4. CDR3 coding DNA: TGTGCCAGCAGCTCGGACAGGGGGGAATCCTACAATGAGCAGTTCTTC. This sequence encodes CASSSDRGESYNEQFF.

The genes are TRBV29-1 and TRBJ1-4; D uncertain. Germline assignment: CDR1 SQVTM and CDR2 ANQGSEA. Trimming took off 6 bases at V and 0 bases at J, with 8 bases between the two ends. The CDR3 is 13 residues long. CDR3: CSVAHATNEKLFF. CDR3 bases: TGCAGCGTGGCACATGCAACTAATGAAAAACTGTTTTTT.

The chain links TRBV6-6 to TRBJ1-1; unclear D gene. Germline CDR1 reads MNHNY; CDR2 reads SVGAGI (reference sequence). Trimming took off 6 bases at V and 0 bases at J, with 8 bases between the two ends. This CDR3 spans 13 amino acids. The DNA of the CDR3 is TGTGCCAGCAGCGCAGCCTTGAACACTGAAGCTTTCTTT. Protein: CASSAALNTEAFF.

The rearrangement uses TRBV10-3 and TRBJ2-1; 10 bases align to TRBD2. Germline loops: CDR1 ENHRY, CDR2 SYGVKD. This CDR3 is built from 13 residues. With V trimmed by 6 bases and J by 10 bases, 6 bases remained unmatched. The CDR3 nucleotides read TGTGCCATCAGGAAACAACTAGCGGGGGAGCAGTTCTTC. It translates to CAIRKQLAGEQFF.

The rearrangement uses TRBV27 and TRBJ2-6; D gene unclear. CDR1 is MNHEY, CDR2 SMNVEV, per germline (reference sequence). The V end was cut by 7 bases, the J end by 0 bases, with 13 bases between. The CDR3 covers 16 residues. The chain's CDR3 is CASKPLGYSGANVLTF. The CDR3 DNA reads TGTGCCAGCAAACCCCTTGGGTACTCTGGGGCCAACGTCCTGACTTTC.

This rearrangement joins TRBV14 to TRBJ2-7; a weak D match, TRBD2 (6 bases). The end of the DNA fits TRBJ2-5 better, so the J call may be wrong. There are 14 residues in the CDR3. The germline gives CDR1 SGHDN, CDR2 FVKESK. The chain's CDR3 is CASSLKEGSGTQYF. CDR3 nucleotide sequence: TGTGCCAGCAGCCTTAAGGAGGGGTCGGGGACCCAGTACTTC.

The rearrangement uses TRBV9 and TRBJ2-3, with no clear D. Trimming cost V 1 base and J 4 bases, with 13 bases left between them. This CDR3 contains 15 residues. The germline V gene encodes CDR1 SGDLS and CDR2 YYNGEE. CDR3 sequence: CASSVIPEYADTQYF. The DNA of the CDR3 is TGTGCCAGCAGCGTAATACCGGAGTACGCAGATACGCAGTATTTT.

The CDR3 protein is CASSFDSLAVSTDTQYF. As DNA, the CDR3 is TGTGCCAGCAGTTTCGATTCTCTCGCCGTGTCCACAGATACGCAGTATTTT. This sequence joins TRBV28 and TRBJ2-3, with D unclear. The CDR3 spans 17 residues. CDR1 is MDHEN, CDR2 SYDVKM, per germline. Trimming left V 3 bases short and J 2 bases short, with 18 bases between.

This clonotype was seen a few times. The chain has TRBV7-2 and TRBJ2-7, with TRBD2 identical over 8 bases. Trimming took 4 bases from V and 7 from J; bases not matched to a gene: 6. The germline V gene encodes CDR1 SGHTA and CDR2 FQGNSA. The CDR3 loop spans 13 amino acids. CDR3 loop: CASSSLAVREQYF. The CDR3 DNA reads TGTGCCAGCAGCTCACTAGCGGTCCGGGAGCAGTACTTC.

This clonotype was seen a handful of times. The chain is built from TRBV20-1 and TRBJ2-7; TRBD1 agrees at 8 bases. Germline V lookup: CDR1 DFQATT, CDR2 SNEGSKA (reference sequence). After removal of 5 bases from V and 2 bases from J, the junction contained 11 bases not matched to a gene. The CDR3 is 15 residues long. The CDR3 reads CSASNRGTTPYEQYF. CDR3 bases: TGCAGTGCTTCGAACAGGGGGACCACACCCTACGAGCAGTACTTC.

The chain couples TRBV12-3 or TRBV12-4 to TRBJ1-5; 8 nucleotides line up with TRBD1. V trimming: 5 bases; J trimming: 1 base; junction bases outside the gene matches: 4. The CDR3 has 15 residues. CDR3 loop: CASSRQGKSNQPQHF. The DNA for the CDR3 is TGTGCCAGCAGTCGACAGGGGAAGAGCAATCAGCCCCAGCATTTT.

The gene calls are TRBV6-6 and TRBJ2-2, with 8 bases aligning to TRBD2. This CDR3 is 15 amino acids long. J lost 7 bases, V lost 1 base, and 5 bases had no gene match. Germline CDR1 MNHNY, CDR2 SVGAGI (reference sequence). The CDR3 spells CASSYFREGNGELFF. CDR3 nucleotides: TGTGCCAGCAGTTACTTCCGGGAGGGAAACGGGGAGCTGTTTTTT.

The chain employs TRBV5-6 and TRBJ2-7; 12 bases map to TRBD2. J gave up 2 bases and V 4 bases, and 7 bases lay outside the gene matches. Germline loops: CDR1 SGHDT, CDR2 YYEEEE. CDR3 size: 16 residues. The CDR3 here is CASSALTSGSTYEQYF. CDR3 DNA: TGTGCCAGCAGCGCCCTGACTAGCGGGAGTACCTACGAGCAGTACTTC. Complete variable domain (other parts from reference TRBV5-6 and TRBJ2-7): DAGVTQSPTHLIKTRGQQVTLRCSPKSGHDTVSWYQQALGQGPQFIFQYYEEEERQRGNFPDRFSGHQFPNYSSELNVNALLLGDSALYLCASSALTSGSTYEQYFGPGTRLTVT.

V usage is TRBV5-1 and J usage is TRBJ2-5, with 10 bases lining up with TRBD2. The CDR3 is 18 amino acids. Germline CDR1 and CDR2: SGHRS and YFSETQ. The V segment lost 0 bases and the J segment 11 bases; nucleotides outside the gene matches: 19. This chain's CDR3 is CASSLGLLAGLIYNEQYF. The CDR3 coding sequence is TGCGCCAGCAGCTTGGGACTACTAGCGGGACTAATCTACAATGAGCAGTACTTC.

This clonotype was seen only a few times. V gene TRBV3-1 combines with J gene TRBJ2-3, with D maybe TRBD2 (5 bases). The germline CDR1 and CDR2 sequences are LGHDT and YNNKEL (reference sequence). The CDR3 is 17 amino acids. Trimming removed 0 bases at V and 14 bases at J, with 27 bases between. Here the CDR3 DNA reads TGTGCCAGCAGCCAAGATACGGAGCGGCCCCAGCACAGATACGCGTATTTT. As protein: CASSQDTERPQHRYAYF.

V and J are TRBV7-2 and TRBJ1-5; D not certain. Germline V lookup: CDR1 SGHTA, CDR2 FQGNSA. The CDR3 is made up of 13 amino acids. V lost 2 bases and J lost 7, with 9 bases in between. The CDR3 region has the DNA TGTGCCAGCAGCTTACGGTGTGGCCAGCCCCAGCATTTT. Amino acids: CASSLRCGQPQHF. The complete variable domain, with remaining parts taken from reference TRBV7-2 and TRBJ1-5, reads GAGVSQSPSNKVTEKGKDVELRCDPISGHTALYWYRQSLGQGLEFLIYFQGNSAPDKSGLPSDRFSAERTGGSVSTLTIQRTQQEDSAVYLCASSLRCGQPQHFGDGTRLSIL.

This clonotype was seen a handful of times. The gene calls are TRBV18 and TRBJ2-7; maybe TRBD1 (5 bases). The CDR3 loop spans 14 amino acids. V gave up 8 bases and J gave up 1 base, with 15 bases separating them. Per the germline V gene, CDR1 is KGHSH and CDR2 is LQKENI. In DNA form, the CDR3 reads TGTGCCAGCAGTCCCCTCGACAGTTCCTACGAGCAGTACTTC. This codes for CASSPLDSSYEQYF.

This clonotype was counted a few times. This rearrangement joins TRBV20-1 to TRBJ2-7; maybe TRBD1 (6 bases). Germline CDR1 is DFQATT and CDR2 is SNEGSKA (reference sequence). The CDR3 length is 17 residues. V lost 0 bases, J lost 5 bases, and 23 bases lay in between. CDR3 DNA: TGCAGTGCTAGAGATAGATCGGCTCCGCAGGGGTTCGACGAGCAGTACTTC. It specifies CSARDRSAPQGFDEQYF.

This clonotype was found a few times. The chain carries TRBV3-1 and TRBJ2-1; possibly TRBD1 for D (5 bases). Deletions cut 4 bases from V and 8 bases from J, with 15 bases between. Germline CDR1 LGHDT, CDR2 YNNKEL (reference sequence). The CDR3 runs to 14 residues. CDR3 residues: CASSPGHGMDEQFF. The CDR3 bases are TGTGCCAGCAGCCCCGGACACGGTATGGATGAGCAGTTCTTC.

V and J are TRBV10-2 and TRBJ2-7; 10 bases align to TRBD2. The CDR3 runs to 13 residues. Trimming removed 6 bases from V and 4 bases from J; junction bases left unmatched: 3. Germline lookup yields CDR1 WSHSY and CDR2 SAAADI. Here the CDR3 DNA reads TGCGCCAGCAGGGGAGCGGGGGGGTACGAGCAGTACTTC. It is translated as CASRGAGGYEQYF.

The chain has TRBV18 and TRBJ1-2; TRBD1 matches 7 bases. V shed 8 bases and J 2 bases; nucleotides not matched to a gene: 8. Germline assignment: CDR1 KGHSH and CDR2 LQKENI. The CDR3 contains 14 residues. The CDR3 sequence: CASGEQGKNYGYTF. CDR3 DNA: TGTGCCAGCGGGGAACAGGGGAAGAACTATGGCTACACCTTC.

This clonotype is a singleton in its sample. V gene TRBV7-2 combines with J gene TRBJ2-5; the D gene is possibly TRBD2 (6 bases). Germline V gene data show CDR1 as SGHTA and CDR2 as FQGNSA. The CDR3 contains 14 residues. Trimming took 8 bases from V and 7 from J, leaving 20 bases between them. The CDR3 loop reads CASEWSGPIGTQYF. Here the CDR3 DNA reads TGTGCCAGCGAGTGGAGCGGGCCGATCGGGACCCAGTACTTC.

The chain recombines TRBV5-1 with TRBJ1-4, with D perhaps matching TRBD1 (5 bases). Trimming cost V 0 bases and J 5 bases, with 8 bases left between them. Germline-derived CDR1 and CDR2 are SGHRS and YFSETQ. This CDR3 comprises 14 residues. The DNA of the CDR3 is TGCGCCAGCAGCTTGGGACAGCTAAATGAAAAACTGTTTTTT. This translates into CASSLGQLNEKLFF.

The V and J genes are TRBV6-5 and TRBJ1-1; a possible D gene is TRBD1 (5 bases). The V gene lost 7 bases and the J gene lost 1 base, with 19 bases spanning the gap. CDR3 length: 16 residues. Germline CDR1 MNHEY, CDR2 SVGAGI. The CDR3 sequence is CASTLSGAVKNTEAFF. DNA of the CDR3: TGTGCCAGCACTCTAAGTGGGGCAGTTAAGAACACTGAAGCTTTCTTT.

V gene TRBV28 combines with J gene TRBJ1-4, with D tentatively TRBD1 (6 bases). Germline assignment: CDR1 MDHEN and CDR2 SYDVKM. With 7 bases removed from V and 8 bases from J, the gap between germline ends came to 20 bases. The CDR3 has 15 residues. CDR3 in amino acids: CASNTRGGSREKLFF. The CDR3 DNA is TGTGCCAGCAACACCCGAGGGGGTTCAAGAGAAAAACTGTTTTTT.

The CDR3 protein is CASSLLPLRQLTHRYAYF. Here the CDR3 DNA reads TGTGCCAGCAGCTTACTTCCGTTACGACAGCTGACTCACAGATACGCGTATTTT. J is TRBJ2-3 and V is TRBV7-6; D might be TRBD1 (5 bases). The V gene lost 2 bases and the J gene lost 14 bases, with 32 bases spanning the gap. Looked up from germline, CDR1 is SGHVS and CDR2 is FNYEAQ. The length of the CDR3 is 18 residues.

This chain uses TRBV5-1 with TRBJ2-1; 9 bases align to TRBD1. V lost 4 bases and J lost 4; bases outside the gene matches: 9. The CDR3 consists of 16 residues. Germline values: CDR1 SGHRS, CDR2 YFSETQ. The CDR3 spells CASSITGTGIYNEQFF. The CDR3 nucleotides are TGCGCCAGCAGCATCACCGGGACAGGGATTTACAATGAGCAGTTCTTC.